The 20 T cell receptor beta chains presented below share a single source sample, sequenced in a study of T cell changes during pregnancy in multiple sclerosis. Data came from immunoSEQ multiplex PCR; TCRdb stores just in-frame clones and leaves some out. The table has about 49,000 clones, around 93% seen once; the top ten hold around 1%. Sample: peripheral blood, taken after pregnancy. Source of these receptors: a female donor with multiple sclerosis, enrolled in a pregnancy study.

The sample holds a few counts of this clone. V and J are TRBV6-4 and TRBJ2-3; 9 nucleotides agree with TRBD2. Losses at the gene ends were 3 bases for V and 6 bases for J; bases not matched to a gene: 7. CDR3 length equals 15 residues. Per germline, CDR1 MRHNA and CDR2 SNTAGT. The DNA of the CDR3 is TGTGCCAGCAGTGAGGGTAGCGGGGGCGGGGATACGCAGTATTTT. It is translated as CASSEGSGGGDTQYF.

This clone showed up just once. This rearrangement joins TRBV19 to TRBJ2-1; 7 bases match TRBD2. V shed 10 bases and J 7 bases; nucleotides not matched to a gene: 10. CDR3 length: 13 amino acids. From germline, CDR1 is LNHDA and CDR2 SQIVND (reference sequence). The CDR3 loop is CANISGGKNEQFF. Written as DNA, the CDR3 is TGTGCCAACATTTCCGGGGGGAAAAATGAGCAGTTCTTC.

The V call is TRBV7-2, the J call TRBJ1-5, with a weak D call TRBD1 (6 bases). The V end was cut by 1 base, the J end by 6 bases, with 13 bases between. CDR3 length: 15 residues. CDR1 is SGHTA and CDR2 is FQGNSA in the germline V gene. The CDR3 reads CASSLGQERSQPQHF. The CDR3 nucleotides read TGTGCCAGCAGCTTAGGACAGGAACGTAGTCAGCCCCAGCATTTT. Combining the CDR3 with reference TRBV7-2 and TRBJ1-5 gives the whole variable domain GAGVSQSPSNKVTEKGKDVELRCDPISGHTALYWYRQSLGQGLEFLIYFQGNSAPDKSGLPSDRFSAERTGGSVSTLTIQRTQQEDSAVYLCASSLGQERSQPQHFGDGTRLSIL.

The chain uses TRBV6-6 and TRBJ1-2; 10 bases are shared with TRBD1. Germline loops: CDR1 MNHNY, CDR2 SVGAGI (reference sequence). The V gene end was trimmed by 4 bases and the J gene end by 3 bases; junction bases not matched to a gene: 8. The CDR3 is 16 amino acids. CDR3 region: CASSSFDRGRDYGYTF. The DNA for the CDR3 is TGTGCCAGCAGTTCCTTCGACAGGGGGCGTGACTATGGCTACACCTTC.

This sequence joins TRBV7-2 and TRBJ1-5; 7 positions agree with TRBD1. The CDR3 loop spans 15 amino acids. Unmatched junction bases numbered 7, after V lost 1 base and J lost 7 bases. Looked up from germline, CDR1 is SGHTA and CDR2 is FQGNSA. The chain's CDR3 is CASSLGKGAGQPQHF. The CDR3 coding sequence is TGTGCCAGCAGCTTAGGGAAGGGGGCGGGCCAGCCCCAGCATTTT.

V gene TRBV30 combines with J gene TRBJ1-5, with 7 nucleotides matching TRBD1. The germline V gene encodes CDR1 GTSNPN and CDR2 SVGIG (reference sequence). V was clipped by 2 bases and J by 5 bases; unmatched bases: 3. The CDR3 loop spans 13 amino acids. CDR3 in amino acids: CAWSTGVDQPQHF. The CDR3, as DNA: TGTGCCTGGAGTACAGGGGTCGATCAGCCCCAGCATTTT.

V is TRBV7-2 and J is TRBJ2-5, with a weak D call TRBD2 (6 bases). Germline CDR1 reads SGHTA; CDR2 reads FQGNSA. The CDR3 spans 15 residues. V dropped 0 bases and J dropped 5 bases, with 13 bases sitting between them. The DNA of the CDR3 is TGTGCCAGCAGCTTAGCGCCGGGGGTGGGGGAGACCCAGTACTTC. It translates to CASSLAPGVGETQYF.

This chain's CDR3 is CASSLLGQGIGGYTF. CDR3 DNA: TGTGCCAGCAGTTTATTGGGACAGGGGATAGGTGGCTACACCTTC. The chain combines TRBV28 with TRBJ1-2, with TRBD1 matching 10 bases. CDR3 length: 15 residues. Germline CDR1 reads MDHEN; CDR2 reads SYDVKM. J gave up 7 bases and V 1 base, and 6 bases lay outside the gene matches.

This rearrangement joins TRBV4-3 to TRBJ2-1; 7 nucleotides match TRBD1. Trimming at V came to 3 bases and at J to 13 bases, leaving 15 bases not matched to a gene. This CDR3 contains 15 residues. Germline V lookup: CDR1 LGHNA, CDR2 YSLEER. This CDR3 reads CASSQNPVRDSVQFF. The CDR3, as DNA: TGCGCCAGCAGCCAGAACCCGGTCCGGGACAGCGTCCAGTTCTTC.

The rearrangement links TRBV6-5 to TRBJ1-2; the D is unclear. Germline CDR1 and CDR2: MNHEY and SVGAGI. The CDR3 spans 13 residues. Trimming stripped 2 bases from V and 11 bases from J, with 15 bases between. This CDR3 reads CASSYGQNTVYTF. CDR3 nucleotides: TGTGCCAGCAGTTACGGGCAAAACACCGTATACACCTTC.

DNA for the CDR3: TGTGCCAGCTCACCAAACCCGTACAGGGAATATAATTCACCCCTCCACTTT. It encodes CASSPNPYREYNSPLHF. The gene calls are TRBV18 and TRBJ1-6, with a tentative D call TRBD1 (6 bases). Trimming stripped 2 bases from V and 4 bases from J, with 15 bases between. From germline, CDR1 is KGHSH and CDR2 LQKENI. There are 17 residues in the CDR3.

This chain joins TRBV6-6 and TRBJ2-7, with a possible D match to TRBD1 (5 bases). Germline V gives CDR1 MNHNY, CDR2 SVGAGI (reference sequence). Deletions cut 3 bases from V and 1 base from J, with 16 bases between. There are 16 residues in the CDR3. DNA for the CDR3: TGTGCCAGCAGTTATAAACACGCGGACACTTCCTACGAGCAGTACTTC. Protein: CASSYKHADTSYEQYF.

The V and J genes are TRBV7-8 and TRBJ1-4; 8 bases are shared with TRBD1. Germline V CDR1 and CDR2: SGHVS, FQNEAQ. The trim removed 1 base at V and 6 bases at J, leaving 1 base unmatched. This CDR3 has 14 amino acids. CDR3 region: CASSLDRGDEKLFF. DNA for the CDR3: TGTGCCAGCAGCTTAGACAGGGGGGATGAAAAACTGTTTTTT.

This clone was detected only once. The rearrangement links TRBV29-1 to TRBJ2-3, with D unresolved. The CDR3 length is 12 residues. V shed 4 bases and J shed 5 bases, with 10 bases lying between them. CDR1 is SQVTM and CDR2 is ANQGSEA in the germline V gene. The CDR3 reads CSVAPRGDTQYF. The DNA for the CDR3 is TGCAGCGTTGCGCCCCGAGGAGATACGCAGTATTTT.

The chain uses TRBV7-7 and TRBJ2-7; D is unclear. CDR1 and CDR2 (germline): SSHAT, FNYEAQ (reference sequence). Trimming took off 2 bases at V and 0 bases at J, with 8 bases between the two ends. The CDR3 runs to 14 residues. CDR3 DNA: TGTGCCAGCAGCTTAAATCCGTTCTCCTACGAGCAGTACTTC. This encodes CASSLNPFSYEQYF.

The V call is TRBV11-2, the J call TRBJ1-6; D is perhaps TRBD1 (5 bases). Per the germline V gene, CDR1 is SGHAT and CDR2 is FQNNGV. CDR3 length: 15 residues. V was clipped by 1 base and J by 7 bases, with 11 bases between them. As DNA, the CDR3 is TGTGCCAGCAGCTTAGTGGGGGGATTAAATTCACCCCTCCACTTT. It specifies CASSLVGGLNSPLHF.

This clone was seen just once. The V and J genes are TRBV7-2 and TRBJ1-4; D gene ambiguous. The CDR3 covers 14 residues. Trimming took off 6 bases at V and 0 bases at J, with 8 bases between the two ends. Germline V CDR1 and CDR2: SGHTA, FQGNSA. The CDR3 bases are TGTGCCAGCAGGAGGGAACCAACTAATGAAAAACTGTTTTTT. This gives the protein CASRREPTNEKLFF.

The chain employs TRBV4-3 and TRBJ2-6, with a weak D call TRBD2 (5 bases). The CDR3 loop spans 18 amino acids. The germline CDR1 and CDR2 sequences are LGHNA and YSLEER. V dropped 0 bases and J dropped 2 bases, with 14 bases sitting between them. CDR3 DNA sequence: TGCGCCAGCAGCCAAGACAAGTTTGAGGGCGCTGGGGCCAACGTCCTGACTTTC. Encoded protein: CASSQDKFEGAGANVLTF.

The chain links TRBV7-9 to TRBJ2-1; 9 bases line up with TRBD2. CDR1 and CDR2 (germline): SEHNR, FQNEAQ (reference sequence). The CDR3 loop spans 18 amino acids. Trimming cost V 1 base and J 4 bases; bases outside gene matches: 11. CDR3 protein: CASSLEGFERGDYNEQFF. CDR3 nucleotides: TGTGCCAGCAGCTTAGAGGGGTTCGAGCGGGGGGATTACAATGAGCAGTTCTTC.

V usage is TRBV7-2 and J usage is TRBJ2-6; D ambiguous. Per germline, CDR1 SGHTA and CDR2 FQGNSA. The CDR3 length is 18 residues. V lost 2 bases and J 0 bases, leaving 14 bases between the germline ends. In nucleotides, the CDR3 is TGTGCCAGCAGCTTATCCCGACACCTGGACTCTGGGGCCAACGTCCTGACTTTC. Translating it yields CASSLSRHLDSGANVLTF.